This record looks at one T cell receptor (beta chain) sequence and its context. Its specificity is unknown. These data originate in a study of vaccination and CD4 T cells after COVID-19. Whole-study context: Participants were given two doses of BNT162b2 or mRNA-1273 vaccine. Each control culture was treated with a CEFX pool, an HIV-1 Nef pool, or no peptide.

Cultured CD4+ T-cell DNA underwent Oncomine TCR Beta short-read sequencing. A single record per CDR3 protein comes from TCRdb applying MiXCR to the PCR reads. The table has about 13,000 distinct CDR3 sequences, roughly half seen once. As for treatment: roughly 10-day PBMC culture with coronavirus spike peptide pools or control peptides (ViraFEST assay). Before TCRs were sequenced, ViraFEST expanded antigen-specific T cells with peptide pools. Sequencing input: CD4+ T cells from blood, cultured in vitro. This clonotype was sampled from a human donor who had recovered from COVID-19.

The DNA of the CDR3 is TGCGCCAGCAGCCAGGGGCCCGGGGGTTTGTCAGATACGCAGTATTTT. It yields the protein CASSQGPGGLSDTQYF. The V and J genes are TRBV5-1 and TRBJ2-3; D possibly matches TRBD1 or TRBD2 (6 bases each). V lost 4 bases, J lost 4 bases, and 19 bases lay in between. This CDR3 is built from 16 residues. Germline lookup yields CDR1 SGHRS and CDR2 YFSETQ.